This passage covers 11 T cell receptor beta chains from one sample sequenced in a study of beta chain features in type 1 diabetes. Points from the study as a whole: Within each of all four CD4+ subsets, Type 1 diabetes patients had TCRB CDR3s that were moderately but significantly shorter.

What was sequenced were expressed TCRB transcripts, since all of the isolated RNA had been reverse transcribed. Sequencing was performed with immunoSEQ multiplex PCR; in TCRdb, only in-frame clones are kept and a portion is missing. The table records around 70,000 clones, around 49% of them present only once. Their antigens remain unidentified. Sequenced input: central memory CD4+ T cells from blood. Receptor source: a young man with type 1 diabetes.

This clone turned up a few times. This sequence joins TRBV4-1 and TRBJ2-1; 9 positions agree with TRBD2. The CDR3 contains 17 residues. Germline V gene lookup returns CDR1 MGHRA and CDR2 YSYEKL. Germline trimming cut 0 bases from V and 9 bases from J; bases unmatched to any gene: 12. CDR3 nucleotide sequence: TGCGCCAGCAGCCAAGACAGGCCAGCGGGAGGCTACCGTGAGCAGTTCTTC. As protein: CASSQDRPAGGYREQFF.

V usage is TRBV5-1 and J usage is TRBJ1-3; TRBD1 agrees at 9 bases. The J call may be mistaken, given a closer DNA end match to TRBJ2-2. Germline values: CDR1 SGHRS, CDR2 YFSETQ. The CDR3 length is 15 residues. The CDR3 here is CASDLGQGSSGELFF. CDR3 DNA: TGCGCCAGCGACCTAGGACAGGGGAGTTCCGGGGAGCTGTTTTTT.

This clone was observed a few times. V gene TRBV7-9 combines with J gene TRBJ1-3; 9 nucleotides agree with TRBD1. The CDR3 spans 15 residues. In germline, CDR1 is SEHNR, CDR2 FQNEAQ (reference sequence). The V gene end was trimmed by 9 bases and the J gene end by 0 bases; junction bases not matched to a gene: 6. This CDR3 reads CASRDRAISGNTIYF. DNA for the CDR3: TGTGCCAGTAGGGACAGGGCCATCTCTGGAAACACCATATATTTT.

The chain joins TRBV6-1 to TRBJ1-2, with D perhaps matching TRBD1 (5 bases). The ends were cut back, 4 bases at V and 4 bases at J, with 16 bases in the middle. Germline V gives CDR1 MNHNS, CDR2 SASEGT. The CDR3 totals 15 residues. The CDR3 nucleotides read TGTGCCAGCAGTGGGGTTGGGACTTCAGTCTATGGCTACACCTTC. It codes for CASSGVGTSVYGYTF.

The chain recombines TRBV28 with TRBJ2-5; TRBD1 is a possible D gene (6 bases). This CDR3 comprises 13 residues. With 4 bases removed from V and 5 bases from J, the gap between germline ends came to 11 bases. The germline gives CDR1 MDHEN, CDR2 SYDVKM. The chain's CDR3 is CASSSGQRETQYF. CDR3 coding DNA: TGTGCCAGCAGTTCTGGACAGAGGGAGACCCAGTACTTC.

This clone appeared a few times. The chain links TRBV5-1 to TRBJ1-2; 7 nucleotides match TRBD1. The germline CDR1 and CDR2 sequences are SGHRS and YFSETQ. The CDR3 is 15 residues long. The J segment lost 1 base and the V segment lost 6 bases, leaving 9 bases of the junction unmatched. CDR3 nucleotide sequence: TGCGCCAGCACCGGCAGGGGGGACTTTAACTATGGCTACACCTTC. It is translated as CASTGRGDFNYGYTF.

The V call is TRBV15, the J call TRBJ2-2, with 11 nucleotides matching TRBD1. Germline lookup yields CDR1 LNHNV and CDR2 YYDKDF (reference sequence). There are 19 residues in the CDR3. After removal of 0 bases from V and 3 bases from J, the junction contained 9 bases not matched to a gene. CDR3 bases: TGTGCCACCAGCAGAGATCGGGCGGGGACAGGGGGGGACACCGGGGAGCTGTTTTTT. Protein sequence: CATSRDRAGTGGDTGELFF.

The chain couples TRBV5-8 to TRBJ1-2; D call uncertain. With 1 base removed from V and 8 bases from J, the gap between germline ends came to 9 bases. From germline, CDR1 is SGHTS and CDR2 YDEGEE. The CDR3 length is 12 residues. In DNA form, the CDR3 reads TGTGCCAGCAGCTTGTCTACAGTCGGCTACACCTTC. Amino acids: CASSLSTVGYTF.

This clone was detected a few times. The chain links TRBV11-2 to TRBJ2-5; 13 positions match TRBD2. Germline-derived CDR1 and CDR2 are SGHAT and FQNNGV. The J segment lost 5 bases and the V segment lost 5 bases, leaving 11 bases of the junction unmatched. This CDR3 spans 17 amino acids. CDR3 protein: CASSLNPGTSGEETQYF. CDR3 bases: TGTGCCAGCAGCCTGAATCCCGGGACTAGCGGGGAGGAGACCCAGTACTTC.

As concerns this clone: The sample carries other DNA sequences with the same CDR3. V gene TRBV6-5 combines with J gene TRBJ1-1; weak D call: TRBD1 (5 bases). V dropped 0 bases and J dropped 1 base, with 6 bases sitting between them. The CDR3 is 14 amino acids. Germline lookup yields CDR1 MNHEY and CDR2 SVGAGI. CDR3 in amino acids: CASSYSTGNTEAFF. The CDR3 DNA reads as TGTGCCAGCAGTTACTCTACAGGGAACACTGAAGCTTTCTTT.

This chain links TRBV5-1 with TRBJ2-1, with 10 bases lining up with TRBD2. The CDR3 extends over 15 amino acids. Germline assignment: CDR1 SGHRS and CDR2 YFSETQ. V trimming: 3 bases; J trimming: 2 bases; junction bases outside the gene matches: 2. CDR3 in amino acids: CASSSSGGPYNEQFF. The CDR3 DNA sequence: TGCGCCAGCAGCTCTAGCGGGGGACCCTACAATGAGCAGTTCTTC.